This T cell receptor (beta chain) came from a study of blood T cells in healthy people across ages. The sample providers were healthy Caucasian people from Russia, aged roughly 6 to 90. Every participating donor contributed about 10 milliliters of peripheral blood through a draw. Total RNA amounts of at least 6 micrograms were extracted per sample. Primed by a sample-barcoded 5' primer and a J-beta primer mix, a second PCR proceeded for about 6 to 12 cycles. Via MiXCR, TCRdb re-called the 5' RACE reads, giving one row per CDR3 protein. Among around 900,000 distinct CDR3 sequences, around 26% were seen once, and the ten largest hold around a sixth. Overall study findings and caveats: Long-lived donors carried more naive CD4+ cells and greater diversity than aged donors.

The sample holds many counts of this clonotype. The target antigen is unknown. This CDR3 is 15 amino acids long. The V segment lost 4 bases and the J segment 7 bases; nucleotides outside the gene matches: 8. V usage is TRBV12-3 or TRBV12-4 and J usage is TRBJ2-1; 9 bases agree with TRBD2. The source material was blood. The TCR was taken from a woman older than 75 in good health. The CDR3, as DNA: TGTGCCAGCAGTTACACGGGCGGGGGGGCGAATGAGCAGTTCTTC. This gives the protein CASSYTGGGANEQFF.